The next 32 T cell receptor beta chains were all read from a single sample in a study of response to subunit inactivated influenza vaccine. TCRdb called the RT-PCR reads again in MiXCR, with one record for every CDR3 protein. The sample has 200,000 to 250,000 distinct CDR3 sequences, 10% to 15% seen once. The starting material was non-naive T cells sorted from PBMCs, obtained less than 15 days before vaccination. The receptors were gathered from a man aged 45 to 65 who received an inactivated influenza vaccine.

In its sample, this clonotype was seen a few times. The chain couples TRBV28 to TRBJ2-1; TRBD2 agrees at 7 bases. CDR1 is MDHEN and CDR2 is SYDVKM in the germline V gene. Trimming took 6 bases from V and 4 from J; bases not matched to a gene: 9. This CDR3 is 15 amino acids long. Here the CDR3 reads CASSSYRGEYNEQFF. CDR3 coding DNA: TGTGCCAGCAGCTCCTATCGGGGGGAATACAATGAGCAGTTCTTC.

The genes are TRBV5-1 and TRBJ2-5; weak D call: TRBD2 (6 bases). CDR1 is SGHRS and CDR2 is YFSETQ in the germline V gene. V dropped 4 bases and J dropped 0 bases, with 13 bases sitting between them. The CDR3 contains 15 residues. DNA for the CDR3: TGCGCCAGCAGCCCGTCCGGGGGAAACCAAGAGACCCAGTACTTC. Protein sequence: CASSPSGGNQETQYF.

This clonotype was counted many times. The CDR3 spells CASSLVTSSAGSGREKLFF. CDR3 nucleotide sequence: TGCGCCAGCAGCTTGGTGACGTCCTCAGCAGGGTCCGGGAGAGAAAAACTGTTTTTT. J is TRBJ1-4 and V is TRBV5-1; a weak D match, TRBD1 (5 bases). This CDR3 is built from 19 residues. V shed 0 bases and J shed 8 bases, with 26 bases lying between them. Per germline, CDR1 SGHRS and CDR2 YFSETQ.

The chain employs TRBV18 and TRBJ1-2, with 8 nucleotides matching TRBD1. The V segment lost 3 bases and the J segment 4 bases; nucleotides outside the gene matches: 4. This CDR3 has 14 residues. CDR1 KGHSH and CDR2 LQKENI come from the germline V gene. CDR3 in DNA: TGTGCCAGCTCACCGAGGGACAGGTCCTATGGCTACACCTTC. Translation gives CASSPRDRSYGYTF.

This clonotype has ten or more counts. V gene TRBV5-1 combines with J gene TRBJ2-3; D is perhaps TRBD2 (6 bases). V lost 4 bases, J lost 5 bases, and 23 bases lay in between. Germline CDR1 is SGHRS and CDR2 is YFSETQ. This CDR3 has 17 amino acids. The CDR3 loop reads CASSQAPLAATRDTQYF. The CDR3 DNA reads TGCGCCAGCAGCCAAGCGCCACTAGCAGCAACACGAGATACGCAGTATTTT.

This clonotype was seen a few times. The genes are TRBV20-1 and TRBJ2-5; the D is unclear. The CDR3 loop spans 13 amino acids. Trimming took off 0 bases at V and 1 base at J, with 6 bases between the two ends. Germline V gene sequence: CDR1 DFQATT, CDR2 SNEGSKA (reference sequence). CDR3 loop: CSARDPPQETQYF. The CDR3 bases are TGCAGTGCTAGAGATCCCCCCCAAGAGACCCAGTACTTC.

This clonotype has only a few counts. This chain uses TRBV29-1 with TRBJ2-3, with 11 bases identical to TRBD2. With 8 bases clipped from V and 4 bases from J, the junction kept 8 bases outside the gene matches. Germline lookup yields CDR1 SQVTM and CDR2 ANQGSEA. The CDR3 is 14 residues long. CDR3 DNA: TGCAGCCTAATGGTAGCGGGGGGGGCAGATACGCAGTATTTT. Its translation is CSLMVAGGADTQYF.

The table lists this clonotype with a few counts. V is TRBV11-3 and J is TRBJ2-1; D call uncertain. The germline V gene has CDR1 SGHNT and CDR2 YENEEA. The V and J ends lost 4 bases and 2 bases respectively, with 9 bases between them. The CDR3 runs 14 residues. CDR3 DNA sequence: TGTGCCAGCAGCTCGGACGGACCCTACAATGAGCAGTTCTTC. Translated, it gives CASSSDGPYNEQFF.

This clonotype was detected only a few times. The chain combines TRBV4-2 with TRBJ1-2; TRBD1 is a possible D gene (6 bases). Germline V gene lookup returns CDR1 LGHNA and CDR2 YNFKEQ. The CDR3 consists of 15 residues. V was clipped by 0 bases and J by 3 bases, with 11 bases between them. The CDR3 reads CASSQDGGADYGYTF. The CDR3 nucleotides read TGTGCCAGCAGCCAAGATGGGGGGGCCGACTATGGCTACACCTTC.

This sequence joins TRBV6-5 and TRBJ2-7; 12 bases match TRBD2. V was clipped by 10 bases and J by 3 bases; unmatched bases: 13. Germline assignment: CDR1 MNHEY and CDR2 SVGAGI. The length of the CDR3 is 16 residues. Here the CDR3 reads CATTLGGLAGFYEQYF. The CDR3 coding sequence is TGTGCCACCACTTTGGGGGGACTAGCGGGCTTCTACGAGCAGTACTTC.

The chain is built from TRBV6-1 and TRBJ2-2; TRBD2 agrees at 8 bases. The V and J ends lost 7 bases and 4 bases, in that order; junction bases with no gene match: 8. The length of the CDR3 is 15 residues. CDR1 and CDR2 from the germline V gene are MNHNS and SASEGT. The chain's CDR3 is CASTATSATTGELFF. The CDR3 DNA reads as TGTGCCAGCACTGCGACTAGCGCGACCACCGGGGAGCTGTTTTTT.

This clonotype was picked up many times. This chain links TRBV5-5 with TRBJ2-1, with D possibly being TRBD2 (7 bases). V lost 1 base to trimming and J lost 4 bases, with 15 bases between them. This CDR3 comprises 16 residues. The germline gives CDR1 SGHKS, CDR2 YYEKEE (reference sequence). Written as DNA, the CDR3 is TGTGCCAGCAGCTTGCGATTAGGGGGGGGATACAATGAGCAGTTCTTC. It specifies CASSLRLGGGYNEQFF.

This clonotype has only a few counts. The chain links TRBV11-2 to TRBJ1-1; 7 positions match TRBD1. J lost 0 bases, V lost 0 bases, and 7 bases had no gene match. The CDR3 is made up of 17 amino acids. CDR1 and CDR2 (germline): SGHAT, FQNNGV. CDR3 protein: CASSLDKKGAVNTEAFF. CDR3 nucleotides: TGTGCCAGCAGCTTAGATAAAAAGGGGGCGGTGAACACTGAAGCTTTCTTT. Full variable domain (remainder filled in from reference TRBV11-2 and TRBJ1-1): EAGVAQSPRYKIIEKRQSVAFWCNPISGHATLYWYQQILGQGPKLLIQFQNNGVVDDSQLPKDRFSAERLKGVDSTLKIQPAKLEDSAVYLCASSLDKKGAVNTEAFFGQGTRLTVV.

This clonotype was observed many times. This CDR3 reads CASSPGGVKNIQYF. The CDR3 DNA follows: TGTGCCAGCTCACCGGGCGGGGTCAAAAACATTCAGTACTTC. This sequence joins TRBV18 and TRBJ2-4; D may be TRBD2 (6 bases). The CDR3 covers 14 residues. In germline, CDR1 is KGHSH, CDR2 LQKENI. V gave up 3 bases and J gave up 3 bases, with 9 bases separating them.

This clonotype was detected ten times or more. V is TRBV6-2 or TRBV6-3 and J is TRBJ2-5; D uncertain. The V gene lost 6 bases and the J gene lost 1 base, with 15 bases spanning the gap. This CDR3 is built from 15 residues. Germline V CDR1 and CDR2: MNHEY, SVGEGT. For the CDR3, the DNA is TGTGCCAGCAGCCCACAAGGGCGAATCCAAGAGACCCAGTACTTC. This translates into CASSPQGRIQETQYF.

This clonotype has just a few counts. The chain recombines TRBV11-2 with TRBJ2-2; D is unresolved. The V end was cut by 6 bases, the J end by 5 bases, with 28 bases between. There are 19 residues in the CDR3. Germline V gene sequence: CDR1 SGHAT, CDR2 FQNNGV. The chain's CDR3 is CASSLGLTRLSPKTGELFF. The DNA for the CDR3 is TGTGCCAGCAGTTTGGGCCTTACTCGATTAAGTCCCAAAACCGGGGAGCTGTTTTTT.

This clonotype was detected a few times. The chain is built from TRBV12-3 or TRBV12-4 and TRBJ2-5, with 12 bases identical to TRBD2. The CDR3 runs 17 residues. Trimming removed 5 bases from V and 2 bases from J; junction bases left unmatched: 9. The CDR3 spells CASSPGLAGPSQETQYF. In DNA, the CDR3 is TGTGCCAGCAGTCCTGGACTAGCGGGGCCATCACAAGAGACCCAGTACTTC.

A single count supports this clonotype. A much more abundant neighbour one base away suggests this may be a read error. The V gene is TRBV12-1, the J gene TRBJ2-5; TRBD1, the D gene given by the table, was not confirmed from the DNA. TRBV12-1 is described as a pseudogene. The CDR3 length is 16 residues. The CDR3 DNA reads TGTACCAGCAGCTTTGACCATAGACAGTCACAAGAGACCCAGTACTTC. Protein product: CTSSFDHRQSQETQYF.

The chain couples TRBV12-3 or TRBV12-4 to TRBJ1-6, with a tentative D call TRBD1 (5 bases). Trimming cost V 6 bases and J 0 bases, with 9 bases left between them. The CDR3 length is 15 residues. CDR3 DNA sequence: TGTGCCAGCAGCCGACAGAGCTCCTATAATTCACCCCTCCACTTT. This sequence encodes CASSRQSSYNSPLHF.

The chain uses TRBV7-8 and TRBJ2-1; 13 positions match TRBD2. Trimming cost V 4 bases and J 4 bases; bases outside gene matches: 4. The V gene's germline CDR1 is SGHVS and CDR2 FQNEAQ. The CDR3 consists of 16 residues. The CDR3 DNA sequence: TGTGCCAGCAGCTCGCCGACTAGCGGGGGGTACAATGAGCAGTTCTTC. It is translated as CASSSPTSGGYNEQFF. The full variable domain, in which reference TRBV7-8 and TRBJ2-1 provide the parts outside the CDR3, is GAGVSQSPRYKVAKRGQDVALRCDPISGHVSLFWYQQALGQGPEFLTYFQNEAQLDKSGLPSDRFFAERPEGSVSTLKIQRTQQEDSAVYLCASSSPTSGGYNEQFFGPGTRLTVL.

Concerning this clonotype itself: A read error may explain this, as a much larger clone is one base away. V and J are TRBV3-1 and TRBJ2-1, with D possibly being TRBD2 (5 bases). The CDR3 contains 14 residues. CDR1 and CDR2 (germline): LGHDT, YNNKEL (reference sequence). V dropped 3 bases and J dropped 2 bases, with 8 bases sitting between them. CDR3 DNA sequence: TGTGCCAGCAGCCAGATGACTACCTACAATGAGCAGTTCTTC. As protein: CASSQMTTYNEQFF.

This clonotype was counted between two and nine times. The chain is built from TRBV6-1 and TRBJ1-6; 7 bases align to TRBD1. Germline V gene data show CDR1 as MNHNS and CDR2 as SASEGT. V dropped 6 bases and J dropped 4; count of bases not matched to a gene: 6. CDR3 length: 15 amino acids. The CDR3 nucleotides are TGTGCCAGCAGCCCACAGGGGATTTATAATTCACCCCTCCACTTT. Residues: CASSPQGIYNSPLHF.

The sample holds many counts of this clonotype. V and J are TRBV20-1 and TRBJ2-3; 12 bases are a match to TRBD2. Germline V CDR1 and CDR2: DFQATT, SNEGSKA (reference sequence). The CDR3 runs to 17 residues. J was trimmed by 3 bases and V by 6 bases; bases with no gene match: 13. CDR3 bases: TGCAGTGCCCAGGCGGCTAGCGGGAGGGATAGGACAGATACGCAGTATTTT. It encodes CSAQAASGRDRTDTQYF.

The chain carries TRBV29-1 and TRBJ1-1, with 7 bases that match TRBD1. Germline CDR1 reads SQVTM; CDR2 reads ANQGSEA. With 2 bases clipped from V and 10 bases from J, the junction kept 16 bases outside the gene matches. This CDR3 has 15 residues. The CDR3 region has the DNA TGCAGCGTTGAAATTACTTCGGCAGGGGGAAGAGGAGCTTTCTTT. It specifies CSVEITSAGGRGAFF.

In its sample, this clonotype was seen many times. V usage is TRBV7-2 and J usage is TRBJ1-5, with no clear D. The CDR3 loop spans 14 amino acids. Trimming took off 3 bases at V and 2 bases at J, with 8 bases between the two ends. The V gene's germline CDR1 is SGHTA and CDR2 FQGNSA. The CDR3 region has the DNA TGTGCCAGCAGCTTTTGGGGTCGCAATCAGCCCCAGCATTTT. This codes for CASSFWGRNQPQHF.

The chain is built from TRBV4-3 and TRBJ2-2, with 8 bases fitting TRBD2. The CDR3 runs 16 residues. V lost 4 bases to trimming and J lost 0 bases; unmatched junction nucleotides: 4. Germline-derived CDR1 and CDR2 are LGHNA and YSLEER. CDR3 sequence reads: CASSPTGLANTGELFF. CDR3 sequence (DNA): TGCGCCAGCAGCCCGACGGGACTAGCGAACACCGGGGAGCTGTTTTTT.

This clonotype was detected many times. J is TRBJ2-1 and V is TRBV7-9; D is ambiguous. This CDR3 has 16 residues. V was shortened by 0 bases and J by 0 bases, with 9 bases between the two germline ends. CDR1 is SEHNR, CDR2 FQNEAQ, per germline (reference sequence). CDR3 DNA sequence: TGTGCCAGCAGCTTAGCGGGGTTGGGCTCCTACAATGAGCAGTTCTTC. Its translation is CASSLAGLGSYNEQFF.

The rearrangement uses TRBV19 and TRBJ2-4; TRBD1 agrees at 7 bases. The J segment lost 2 bases and the V segment lost 8 bases, leaving 9 bases of the junction unmatched. There are 15 residues in the CDR3. Germline lookup yields CDR1 LNHDA and CDR2 SQIVND (reference sequence). Written as DNA, the CDR3 is TGTGCCAGTTCACCGACAGGGCTACCCAAAAACATTCAGTACTTC. Amino acids: CASSPTGLPKNIQYF. Supplemented by reference TRBV19 and TRBJ2-4, the full variable domain reads DGGITQSPKYLFRKEGQNVTLSCEQNLNHDAMYWYRQDPGQGLRLIYYSQIVNDFQKGDIAEGYSVSREKKESFPLTVTSAQKNPTAFYLCASSPTGLPKNIQYFGAGTRLSVL.

This clonotype has just a few counts. V is TRBV10-3 and J is TRBJ1-6; D is unresolved. Germline CDR1 and CDR2: ENHRY and SYGVKD. V lost 4 bases to trimming and J lost 5 bases, with 6 bases between them. CDR3 length: 13 amino acids. The CDR3 spells CAISGQDNSPLHF. For the CDR3, the DNA is TGTGCCATCAGTGGCCAAGATAATTCACCCCTCCACTTT.

This clonotype has only a few counts. J is TRBJ1-2 and V is TRBV15; D remains unclear. Per the germline V gene, CDR1 is LNHNV and CDR2 is YYDKDF (reference sequence). The ends were cut back, 4 bases at V and 10 bases at J, with 16 bases in the middle. This CDR3 spans 13 amino acids. The CDR3 bases are TGTGCCACCAGCATCCCGGTCGGGGAAGACTACACCTTC. Protein: CATSIPVGEDYTF. Full variable domain (rest looked up from reference TRBV15 and TRBJ1-2): DAMVIQNPRYQVTQFGKPVTLSCSQTLNHNVMYWYQQKSSQAPKLLFHYYDKDFNNEADTPDNFQSRRPNTSFCFLDIRSPGLGDTAMYLCATSIPVGEDYTFGSGTRLTVV.

This sequence joins TRBV29-1 and TRBJ1-5; a possible D gene is TRBD1 (6 bases). The V end lost 7 bases, the J end lost 11 bases, and 24 bases lay between the germline ends. The CDR3 sequence is 14 residues long. CDR1 SQVTM and CDR2 ANQGSEA come from the germline V gene. The CDR3 sequence is CSAWGQARDRAQHF. CDR3 sequence (DNA): TGCAGCGCATGGGGGCAGGCCAGGGATCGGGCCCAGCATTTT.

This clonotype was observed at least ten times. The CDR3 region is CASSFDRGGSGELFF. CDR3 sequence (DNA): TGCGCCAGCAGCTTCGACAGGGGCGGATCCGGGGAGCTGTTTTTT. The chain carries TRBV5-1 and TRBJ2-2; TRBD1 agrees at 8 bases. V was pared by 2 bases and J by 6 bases, with 6 bases of the junction left unmatched. This CDR3 has 15 amino acids. Germline values: CDR1 SGHRS, CDR2 YFSETQ. The variable domain in full, with the rest retrieved from reference TRBV5-1 and TRBJ2-2, is KAGVTQTPRYLIKTRGQQVTLSCSPISGHRSVSWYQQTPGQGLQFLFEYFSETQRNKGNFPGRFSGRQFSNSRSEMNVSTLELGDSALYLCASSFDRGGSGELFFGEGSRLTVL.